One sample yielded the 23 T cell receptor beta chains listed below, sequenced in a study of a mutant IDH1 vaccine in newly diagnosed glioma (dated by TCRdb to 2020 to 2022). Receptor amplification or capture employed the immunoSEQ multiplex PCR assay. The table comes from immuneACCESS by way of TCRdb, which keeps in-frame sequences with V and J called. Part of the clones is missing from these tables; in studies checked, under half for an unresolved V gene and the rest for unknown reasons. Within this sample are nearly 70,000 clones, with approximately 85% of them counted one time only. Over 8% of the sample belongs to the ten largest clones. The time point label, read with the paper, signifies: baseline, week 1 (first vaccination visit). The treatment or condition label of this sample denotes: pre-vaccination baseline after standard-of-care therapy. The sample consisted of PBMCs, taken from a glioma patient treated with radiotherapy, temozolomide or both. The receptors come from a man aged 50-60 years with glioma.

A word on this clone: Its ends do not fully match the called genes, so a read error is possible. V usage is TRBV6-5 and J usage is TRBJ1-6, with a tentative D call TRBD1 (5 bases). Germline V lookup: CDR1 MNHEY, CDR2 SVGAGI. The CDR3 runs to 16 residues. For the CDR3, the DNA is TGTGCCAGCAGTTACGAGCAGGGCTCCTTTAATTCACCCCTCCACTTT. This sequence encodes CASSYEQGSFNSPLHF.

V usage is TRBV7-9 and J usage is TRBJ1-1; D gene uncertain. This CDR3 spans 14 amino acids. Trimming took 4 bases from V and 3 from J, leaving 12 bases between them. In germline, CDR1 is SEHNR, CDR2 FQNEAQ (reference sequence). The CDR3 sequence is CASSWTTLDTEAFF. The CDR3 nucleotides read TGTGCCAGCAGCTGGACCACTCTGGACACTGAAGCTTTCTTT. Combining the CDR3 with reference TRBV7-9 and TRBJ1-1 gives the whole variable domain DTGVSQNPRHKITKRGQNVTFRCDPISEHNRLYWYRQTLGQGPEFLTYFQNEAQLEKSRLLSDRFSAERPKGSFSTLEIQRTEQGDSAMYLCASSWTTLDTEAFFGQGTRLTVV.

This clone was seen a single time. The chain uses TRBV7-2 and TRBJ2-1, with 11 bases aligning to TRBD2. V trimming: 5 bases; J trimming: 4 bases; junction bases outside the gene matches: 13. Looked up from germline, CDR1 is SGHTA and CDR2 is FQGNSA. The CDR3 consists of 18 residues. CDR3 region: CASSPPGLAGGTYNEQFF. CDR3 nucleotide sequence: TGTGCCAGCAGCCCGCCGGGGCTAGCGGGGGGTACTTACAATGAGCAGTTCTTC.

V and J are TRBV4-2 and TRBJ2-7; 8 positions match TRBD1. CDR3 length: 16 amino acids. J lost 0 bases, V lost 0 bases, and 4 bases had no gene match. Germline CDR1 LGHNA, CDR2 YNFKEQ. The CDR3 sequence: CASSQDIGTGSYEQYF. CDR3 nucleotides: TGTGCCAGCAGCCAAGATATCGGGACAGGCTCCTACGAGCAGTACTTC.

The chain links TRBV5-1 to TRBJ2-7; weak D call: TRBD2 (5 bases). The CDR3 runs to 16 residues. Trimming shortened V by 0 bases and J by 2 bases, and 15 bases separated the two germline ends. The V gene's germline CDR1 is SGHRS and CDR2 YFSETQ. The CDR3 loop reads CASSLASGRMAYEQYF. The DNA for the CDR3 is TGCGCCAGCAGCTTGGCCAGCGGACGTATGGCCTACGAGCAGTACTTC.

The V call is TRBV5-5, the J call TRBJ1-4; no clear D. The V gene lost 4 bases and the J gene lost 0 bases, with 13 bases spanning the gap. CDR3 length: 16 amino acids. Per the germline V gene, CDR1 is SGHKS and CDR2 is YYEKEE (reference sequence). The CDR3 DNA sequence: TGTGCCAGCAGCCTGGAGCAGTTGGCAACTAATGAAAAACTGTTTTTT. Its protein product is CASSLEQLATNEKLFF. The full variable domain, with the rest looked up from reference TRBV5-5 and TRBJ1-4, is DAGVTQSPTHLIKTRGQQVTLRCSPISGHKSVSWYQQVLGQGPQFIFQYYEKEERGRGNFPDRFSARQFPNYSSELNVNALLLGDSALYLCASSLEQLATNEKLFFGSGTQLSVL.

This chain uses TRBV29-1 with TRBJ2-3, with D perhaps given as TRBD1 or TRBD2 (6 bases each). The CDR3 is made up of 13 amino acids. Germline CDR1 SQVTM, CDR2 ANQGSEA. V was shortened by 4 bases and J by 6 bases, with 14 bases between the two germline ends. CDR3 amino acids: CSVGRGASDTQYF. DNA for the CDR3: TGCAGCGTTGGTAGGGGGGCCTCGGATACGCAGTATTTT.

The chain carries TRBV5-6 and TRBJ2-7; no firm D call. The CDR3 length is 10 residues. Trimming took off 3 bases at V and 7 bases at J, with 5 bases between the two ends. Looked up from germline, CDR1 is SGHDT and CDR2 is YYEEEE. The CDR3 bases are TGTGCCAGCAGCTGTCGGGAGCAGTACTTC. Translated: CASSCREQYF.

CDR3 in amino acids: CASSAAQLADSYEQYF. The CDR3 nucleotides read TGTGCCAGCAGCGCAGCCCAACTAGCGGATTCCTACGAGCAGTACTTC. This chain joins TRBV9 and TRBJ2-7, with TRBD2 matching 8 bases. J was trimmed by 1 base and V by 3 bases; bases with no gene match: 9. CDR3 length equals 16 residues. Germline CDR1 SGDLS, CDR2 YYNGEE.

The CDR3 DNA sequence: TGCAGCCAACGAGGGGGGGGGACCCAAGAGACCCAGTACTTC. Protein sequence: CSQRGGGTQETQYF. The chain joins TRBV29-1 to TRBJ2-5; TRBD2 might be the D (7 bases). The CDR3 is made up of 14 amino acids. Germline V gene data show CDR1 as SQVTM and CDR2 as ANQGSEA. The V and J ends lost 8 bases and 1 base respectively, with 17 bases between them.

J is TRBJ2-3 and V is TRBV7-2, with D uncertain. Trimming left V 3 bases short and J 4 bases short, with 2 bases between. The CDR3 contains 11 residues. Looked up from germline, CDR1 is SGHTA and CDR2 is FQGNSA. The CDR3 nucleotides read TGTGCCAGCAGCTTTGCAGATACGCAGTATTTT. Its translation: CASSFADTQYF. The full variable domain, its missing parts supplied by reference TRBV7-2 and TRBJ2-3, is GAGVSQSPSNKVTEKGKDVELRCDPISGHTALYWYRQSLGQGLEFLIYFQGNSAPDKSGLPSDRFSAERTGGSVSTLTIQRTQQEDSAVYLCASSFADTQYFGPGTRLTVL.

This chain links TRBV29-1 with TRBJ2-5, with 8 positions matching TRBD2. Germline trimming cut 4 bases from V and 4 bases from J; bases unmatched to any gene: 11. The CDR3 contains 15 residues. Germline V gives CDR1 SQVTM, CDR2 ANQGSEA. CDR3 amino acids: CSVARRGAARETQYF. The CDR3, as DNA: TGCAGCGTTGCACGGCGGGGGGCGGCTCGAGAGACCCAGTACTTC.

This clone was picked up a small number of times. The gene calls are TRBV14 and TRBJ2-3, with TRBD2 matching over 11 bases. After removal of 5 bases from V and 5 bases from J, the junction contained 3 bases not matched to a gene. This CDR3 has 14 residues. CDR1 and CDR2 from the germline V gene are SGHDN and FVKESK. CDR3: CASSSGTSGDTQYF. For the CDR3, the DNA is TGTGCCAGCAGCTCGGGGACTAGCGGAGATACGCAGTATTTT.

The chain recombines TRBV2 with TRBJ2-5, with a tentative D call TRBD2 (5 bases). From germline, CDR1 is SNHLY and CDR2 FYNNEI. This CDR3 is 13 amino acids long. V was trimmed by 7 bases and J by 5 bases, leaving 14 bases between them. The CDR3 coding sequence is TGTGCCAGCACGCCGGACGGGGAGGAGACCCAGTACTTC. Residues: CASTPDGEETQYF.

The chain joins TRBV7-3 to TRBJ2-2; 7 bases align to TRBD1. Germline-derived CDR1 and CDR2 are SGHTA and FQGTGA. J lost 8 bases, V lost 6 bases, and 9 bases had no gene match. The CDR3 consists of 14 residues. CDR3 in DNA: TGTGCCAGCAGTACTAAGGGGGCAGGAGGGGAGCTGTTTTTT. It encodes CASSTKGAGGELFF. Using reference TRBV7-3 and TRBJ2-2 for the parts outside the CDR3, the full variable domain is GAGVSQTPSNKVTEKGKYVELRCDPISGHTALYWYRQSLGQGPEFLIYFQGTGAADDSGLPNDRFFAVRPEGSVSTLKIQRTERGDSAVYLCASSTKGAGGELFFGEGSRLTVL.

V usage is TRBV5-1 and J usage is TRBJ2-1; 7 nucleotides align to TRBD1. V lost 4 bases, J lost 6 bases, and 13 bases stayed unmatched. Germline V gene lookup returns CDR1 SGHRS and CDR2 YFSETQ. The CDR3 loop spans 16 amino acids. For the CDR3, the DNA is TGCGCCAGCAGCCTCCCACCGGGACAGCTAGTCAATGAGCAGTTCTTC. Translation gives CASSLPPGQLVNEQFF.

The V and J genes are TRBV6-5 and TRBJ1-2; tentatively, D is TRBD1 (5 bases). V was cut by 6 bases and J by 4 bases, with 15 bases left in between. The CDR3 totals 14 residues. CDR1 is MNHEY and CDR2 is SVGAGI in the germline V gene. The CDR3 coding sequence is TGTGCCAGCAGCCCCCCAGGGCCGGCCTATGGCTACACCTTC. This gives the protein CASSPPGPAYGYTF.

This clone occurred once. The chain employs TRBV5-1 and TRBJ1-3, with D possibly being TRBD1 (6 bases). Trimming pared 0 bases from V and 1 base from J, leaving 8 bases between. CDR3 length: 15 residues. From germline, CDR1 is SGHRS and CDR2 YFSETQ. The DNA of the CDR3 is TGCGCCAGCAGCTTGGAAGACAGGTCTGGAAACACCATATATTTT. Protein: CASSLEDRSGNTIYF.

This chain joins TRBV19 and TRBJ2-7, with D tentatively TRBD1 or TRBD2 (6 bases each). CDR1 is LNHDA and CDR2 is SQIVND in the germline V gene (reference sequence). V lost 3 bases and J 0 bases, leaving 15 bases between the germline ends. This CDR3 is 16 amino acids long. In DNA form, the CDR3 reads TGTGCCAGTAGTATTACCGGGGGCTACCCCTCCTACGAGCAGTACTTC. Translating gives CASSITGGYPSYEQYF.

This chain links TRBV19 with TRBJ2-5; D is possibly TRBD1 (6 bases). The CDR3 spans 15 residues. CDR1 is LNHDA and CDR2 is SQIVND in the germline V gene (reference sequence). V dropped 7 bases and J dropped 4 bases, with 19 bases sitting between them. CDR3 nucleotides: TGTGCCAGTAAGGCCGGGGCAGGGGTAGGAGAGACCCAGTACTTC. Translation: CASKAGAGVGETQYF.

CDR3 sequence reads: CSVLWRRDYGYTF. Written as DNA, the CDR3 is TGCAGCGTTCTTTGGAGGAGAGACTATGGCTACACCTTC. The V and J genes are TRBV29-1 and TRBJ1-2; no clear D gene. The CDR3 has 13 amino acids. Between the trimmed V and J ends, which lost 5 bases and 3 bases, there was a span of 13 bases. CDR1 and CDR2 (germline): SQVTM, ANQGSEA.

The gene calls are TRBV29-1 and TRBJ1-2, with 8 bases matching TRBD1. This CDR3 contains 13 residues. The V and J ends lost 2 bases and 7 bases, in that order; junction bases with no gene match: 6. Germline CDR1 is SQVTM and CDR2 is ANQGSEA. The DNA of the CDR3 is TGCAGCGTTGAAAGCGCAGGGGGCCGTGGCTACACCTTC. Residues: CSVESAGGRGYTF.

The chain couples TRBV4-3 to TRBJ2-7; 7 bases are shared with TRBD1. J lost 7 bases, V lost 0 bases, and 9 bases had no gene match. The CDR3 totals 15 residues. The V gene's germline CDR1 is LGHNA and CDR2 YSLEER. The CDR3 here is CASSQDGRGGKEQYF. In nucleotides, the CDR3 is TGCGCCAGCAGCCAAGATGGACGAGGGGGCAAAGAGCAGTACTTC.